These T cell receptor beta chains were read from a single sample in a study of T cell repertoires in cytomegalovirus infection. Antigen specificity for these receptors is unknown. TCRdb re-called the reads through MiXCR, storing one row per CDR3 protein. The sample contains approximately 770,000 distinct CDR3 sequences, 29% of which appear only once. Source: cultured CD8+ T cells from PBMCs, taken from culture after CMV antigen stimulation. The receptors were sampled from a human donor in good health (CMV status not recorded). Some clones in this sample may be carry-over from other donors' samples. CDR3s include the opening cysteine and the closing phenylalanine or tryptophan. Fields, in order: clone size, J gene, V gene, D gene, CDR3 DNA, CDR3 protein. The D gene is left open where the match is weak. Only some rows state a clone size, as once, few, many or a class for expanded clones.

many | TRBJ1-1 | TRBV7-6 | - | TGTGCCAGCAGCTTAGTTCAAGGGGCCACTGAAGCTTTCTTT | CASSLVQGATEAFF
few | TRBJ2-1 | TRBV6-2/TRBV6-3 | - | TGTGCCAGCACGCCGGGAATCCGTAAAGTCGAGCAGTTCTTC | CASTPGIRKVEQFF
- | TRBJ2-1 | TRBV9 | TRBD2 | TGTGCCAGCAGCGCTCAGAAGCGGGGGCCGCGGGGTGAGCAGTTCTTC | CASSAQKRGPRGEQFF
few | TRBJ2-3 | TRBV13 | TRBD2 | TGTGCCAGCAGCTTACCTAGCGGTGATACGCAGTATTTT | CASSLPSGDTQYF
- | TRBJ2-1 | TRBV27 | TRBD2 | TGTGCCAGCAGAGTAGCGGGGGGGCCAGATGAGCAGTTCTTC | CASRVAGGPDEQFF
many | TRBJ2-3 | TRBV7-8 | - | TGTGCCAGCAGCCCCAGAAGGCTAGTCACAGATACGCAGTATTTT | CASSPRRLVTDTQYF
many | TRBJ2-7 | TRBV12-3/TRBV12-4 | - | TGTGCCAGCAGTTTAGGAGGACTCTACGAGCAGTACTTC | CASSLGGLYEQYF
- | TRBJ2-2 | TRBV7-3 | TRBD2 | TGTGCCAGCAGCTTAGACGGAGCTAGCGGGGGCCGGCATAGCGATGGAGGCACCGGGGAGCTGTTTTTT | CASSLDGASGGRHSDGGTGELFF
few | TRBJ2-3 | TRBV7-2 | TRBD2 | TGTGCCAGCAGCTTAGGGGGGTTAGCGGGGCCCGTTGGAGATACGCAGTATTTT | CASSLGGLAGPVGDTQYF
- | TRBJ2-3 | TRBV4-1 | - | TGCGCCAGCAGCCAAGATCACACAGGGACAGATACGCAGTATTTT | CASSQDHTGTDTQYF
- | TRBJ2-1 | TRBV2 | - | TGTGCCAGCAGTGAAAGTTACGGGGCCGCCAATGAGCAGTTCTTC | CASSESYGAANEQFF
- | TRBJ2-5 | TRBV25-1 | TRBD1 | TGTGCCAGCAGTGAAATCGGGGACAGACTGTACCAAGAGACCCAGTACTTC | CASSEIGDRLYQETQYF
few | TRBJ1-2 | TRBV6-5 | TRBD1 | TGTGCCAGCAGTACTGACAGGGCGGAGAAGGGCTACACCTTC | CASSTDRAEKGYTF
- | TRBJ2-2 | TRBV10-3 | - | TGTGCCATCAGTGAGTCGAAGGCTAACACCGGGGAGCTGTTTTTT | CAISESKANTGELFF
- | TRBJ1-1 | TRBV10-3 | TRBD1 | TGTGCCATCAGTCTCCGGGACAGACCCCTTGGGAACACTGAAGCTTTCTTT | CAISLRDRPLGNTEAFF
- | TRBJ2-6 | TRBV11-3 | TRBD2 | TGTGCCAGCAGCTCCGGACTAGCGGGGGACCCGACTGGGGCCAACGTCCTGACTTTC | CASSSGLAGDPTGANVLTF